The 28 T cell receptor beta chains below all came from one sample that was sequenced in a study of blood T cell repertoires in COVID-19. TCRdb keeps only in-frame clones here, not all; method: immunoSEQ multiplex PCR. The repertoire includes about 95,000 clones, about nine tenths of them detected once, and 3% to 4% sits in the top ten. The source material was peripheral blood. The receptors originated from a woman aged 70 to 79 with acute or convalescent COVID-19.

CDR3 nucleotides: TGTGCCAGCTCACCTCGACTAGCTTTGATTGAGCAGTTCTTC. Protein product: CASSPRLALIEQFF. The chain uses TRBV18 and TRBJ2-1, with TRBD2 matching 7 bases. V dropped 3 bases and J dropped 9; count of bases not matched to a gene: 8. The CDR3 runs to 14 residues. Germline assignment: CDR1 KGHSH and CDR2 LQKENI.

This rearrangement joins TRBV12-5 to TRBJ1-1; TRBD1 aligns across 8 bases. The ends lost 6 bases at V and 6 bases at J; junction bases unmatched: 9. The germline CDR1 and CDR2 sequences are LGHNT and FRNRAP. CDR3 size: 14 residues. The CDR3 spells CASGQIGQGAEAFF. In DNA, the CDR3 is TGTGCTAGTGGGCAGATAGGACAGGGAGCTGAAGCTTTCTTT.

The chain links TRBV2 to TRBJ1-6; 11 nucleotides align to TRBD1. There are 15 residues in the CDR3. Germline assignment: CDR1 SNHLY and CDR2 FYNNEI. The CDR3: CAGTGQGAKNSPLHF. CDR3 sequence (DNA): TGTGCTGGTACCGGACAGGGGGCTAAGAATTCACCCCTCCACTTT.

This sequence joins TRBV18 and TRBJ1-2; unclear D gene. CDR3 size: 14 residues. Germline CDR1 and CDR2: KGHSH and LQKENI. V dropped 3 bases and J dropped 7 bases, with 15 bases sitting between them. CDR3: CASSPSAKEIGYTF. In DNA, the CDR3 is TGTGCCAGCTCACCCTCCGCGAAAGAGATTGGCTACACCTTC.

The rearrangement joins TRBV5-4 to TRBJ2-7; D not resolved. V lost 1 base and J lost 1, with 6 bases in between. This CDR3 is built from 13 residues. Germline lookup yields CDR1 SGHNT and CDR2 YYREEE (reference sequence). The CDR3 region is CASSLNTSYEQYV. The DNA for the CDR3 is TGTGCCAGCAGCTTGAACACATCCTACGAGCAGTACGTC.

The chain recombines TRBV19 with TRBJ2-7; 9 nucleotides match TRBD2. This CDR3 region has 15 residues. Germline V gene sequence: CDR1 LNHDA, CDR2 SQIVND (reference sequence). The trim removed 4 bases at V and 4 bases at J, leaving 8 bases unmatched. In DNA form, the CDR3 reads TGTGCCAGTAGTACCCCGGGACTAGCATCTTACGAGCAGTACTTC. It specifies CASSTPGLASYEQYF.

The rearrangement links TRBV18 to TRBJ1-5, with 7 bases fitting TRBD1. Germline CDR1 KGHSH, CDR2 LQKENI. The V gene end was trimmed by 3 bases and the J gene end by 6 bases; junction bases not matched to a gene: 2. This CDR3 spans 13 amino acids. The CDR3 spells CASSPQGGQPQHF. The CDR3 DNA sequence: TGTGCCAGCTCACCCCAGGGGGGTCAGCCCCAGCATTTT.

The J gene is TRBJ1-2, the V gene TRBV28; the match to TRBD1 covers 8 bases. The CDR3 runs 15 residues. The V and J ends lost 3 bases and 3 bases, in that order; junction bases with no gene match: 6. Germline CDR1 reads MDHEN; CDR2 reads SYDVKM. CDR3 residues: CASSLAGGLDYGYTF. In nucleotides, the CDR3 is TGTGCCAGCAGTTTGGCAGGGGGCCTCGACTATGGCTACACCTTC.

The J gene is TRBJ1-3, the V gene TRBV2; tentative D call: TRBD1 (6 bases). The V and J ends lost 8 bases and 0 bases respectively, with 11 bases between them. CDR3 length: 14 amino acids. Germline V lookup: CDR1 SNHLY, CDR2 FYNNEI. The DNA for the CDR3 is TGTGCCAGCGTGAGGGGGTCCTCTGGAAACACCATATATTTT. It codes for CASVRGSSGNTIYF.

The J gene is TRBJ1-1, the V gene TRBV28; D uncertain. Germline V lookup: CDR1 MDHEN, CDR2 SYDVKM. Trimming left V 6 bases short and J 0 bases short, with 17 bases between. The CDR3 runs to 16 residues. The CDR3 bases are TGTGCCAGCAGAGCCACAACGACAAGCATGAACACTGAAGCTTTCTTT. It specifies CASRATTTSMNTEAFF.

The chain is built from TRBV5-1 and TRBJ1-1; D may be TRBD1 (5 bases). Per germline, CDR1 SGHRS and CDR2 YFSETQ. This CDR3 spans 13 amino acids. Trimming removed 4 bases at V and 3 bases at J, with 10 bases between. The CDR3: CASSDSGDTEAFF. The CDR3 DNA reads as TGCGCCAGCAGCGACAGCGGGGACACTGAAGCTTTCTTT.

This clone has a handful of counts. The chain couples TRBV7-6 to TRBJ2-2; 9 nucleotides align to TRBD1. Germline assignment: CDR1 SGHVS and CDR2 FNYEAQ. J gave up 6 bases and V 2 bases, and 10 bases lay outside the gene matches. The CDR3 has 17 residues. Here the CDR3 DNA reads TGTGCCAGCAGCTTATCCGGTTGGGACAGGGTCCCCGGGGAGCTGTTTTTT. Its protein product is CASSLSGWDRVPGELFF.

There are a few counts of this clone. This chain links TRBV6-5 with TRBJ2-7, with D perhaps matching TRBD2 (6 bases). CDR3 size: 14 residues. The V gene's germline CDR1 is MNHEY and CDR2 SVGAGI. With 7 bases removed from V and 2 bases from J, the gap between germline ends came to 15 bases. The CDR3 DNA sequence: TGTGCCAGCAACCGATCGGGGAGGACCTACGAGCAGTACGTC. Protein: CASNRSGRTYEQYV.

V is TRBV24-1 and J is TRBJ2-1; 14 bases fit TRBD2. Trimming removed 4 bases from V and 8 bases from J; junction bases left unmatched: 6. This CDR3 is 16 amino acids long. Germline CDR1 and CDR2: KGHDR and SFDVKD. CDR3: CATSEGGLAGAHEQFF. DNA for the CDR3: TGTGCCACCAGTGAGGGGGGACTAGCGGGAGCACATGAGCAGTTCTTC.

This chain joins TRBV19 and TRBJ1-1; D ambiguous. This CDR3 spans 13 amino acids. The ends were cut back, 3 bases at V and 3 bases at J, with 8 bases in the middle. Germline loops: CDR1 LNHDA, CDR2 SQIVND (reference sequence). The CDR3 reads CASSMKPYTEAFF. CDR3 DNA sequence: TGTGCCAGTAGTATGAAGCCGTACACTGAAGCTTTCTTT.

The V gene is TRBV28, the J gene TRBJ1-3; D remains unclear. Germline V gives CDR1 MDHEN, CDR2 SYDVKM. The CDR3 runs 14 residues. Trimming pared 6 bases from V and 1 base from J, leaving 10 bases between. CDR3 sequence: CASRGGGSGNTIYF. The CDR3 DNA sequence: TGTGCCAGCAGGGGCGGAGGGTCTGGAAACACCATATATTTT.

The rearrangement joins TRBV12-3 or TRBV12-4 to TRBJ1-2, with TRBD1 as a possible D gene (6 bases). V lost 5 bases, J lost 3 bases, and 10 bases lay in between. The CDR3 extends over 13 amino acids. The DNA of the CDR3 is TGTGCCAGCAGTCGGACAGACCACTATGGCTACACCTTC. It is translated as CASSRTDHYGYTF.

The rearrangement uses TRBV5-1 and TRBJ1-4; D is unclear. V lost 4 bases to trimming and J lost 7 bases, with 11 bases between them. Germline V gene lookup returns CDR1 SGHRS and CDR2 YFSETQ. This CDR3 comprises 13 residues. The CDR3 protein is CASSQPPSEKLFF. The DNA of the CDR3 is TGCGCCAGCAGCCAACCGCCTAGTGAAAAACTGTTTTTT. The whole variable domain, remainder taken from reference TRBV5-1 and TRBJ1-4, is KAGVTQTPRYLIKTRGQQVTLSCSPISGHRSVSWYQQTPGQGLQFLFEYFSETQRNKGNFPGRFSGRQFSNSRSEMNVSTLELGDSALYLCASSQPPSEKLFFGSGTQLSVL.

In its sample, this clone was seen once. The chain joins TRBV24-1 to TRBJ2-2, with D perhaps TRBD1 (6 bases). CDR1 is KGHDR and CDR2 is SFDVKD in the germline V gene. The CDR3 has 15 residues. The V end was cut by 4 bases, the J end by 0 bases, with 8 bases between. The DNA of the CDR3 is TGTGCCACCAGTGACGGACAGTCGAACACCGGGGAGCTGTTTTTT. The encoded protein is CATSDGQSNTGELFF.

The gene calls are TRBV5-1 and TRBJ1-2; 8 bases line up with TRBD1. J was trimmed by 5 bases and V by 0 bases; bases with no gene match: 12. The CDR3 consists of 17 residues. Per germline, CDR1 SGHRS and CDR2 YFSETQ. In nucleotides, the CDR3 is TGCGCCAGCAGCTTGGCCAAAGCCACAGGGGGGGCATATGGCTACACCTTC. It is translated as CASSLAKATGGAYGYTF. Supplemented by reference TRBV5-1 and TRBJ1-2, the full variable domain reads KAGVTQTPRYLIKTRGQQVTLSCSPISGHRSVSWYQQTPGQGLQFLFEYFSETQRNKGNFPGRFSGRQFSNSRSEMNVSTLELGDSALYLCASSLAKATGGAYGYTFGSGTRLTVV.

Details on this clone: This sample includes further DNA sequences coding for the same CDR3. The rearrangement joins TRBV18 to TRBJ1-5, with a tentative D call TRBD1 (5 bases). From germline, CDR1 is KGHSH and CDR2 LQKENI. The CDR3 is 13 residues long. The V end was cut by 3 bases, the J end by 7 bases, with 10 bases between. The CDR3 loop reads CASSPGGNQPQHF. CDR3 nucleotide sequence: TGTGCCAGCTCACCCGGGGGGAACCAGCCCCAGCATTTT.

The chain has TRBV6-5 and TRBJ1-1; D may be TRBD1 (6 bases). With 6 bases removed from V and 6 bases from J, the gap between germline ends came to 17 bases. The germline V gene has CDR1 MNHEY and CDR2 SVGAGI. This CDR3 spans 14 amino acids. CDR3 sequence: CASRITSGGPEAFF. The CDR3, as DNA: TGTGCCAGCAGGATAACTTCGGGGGGCCCTGAAGCTTTCTTT.

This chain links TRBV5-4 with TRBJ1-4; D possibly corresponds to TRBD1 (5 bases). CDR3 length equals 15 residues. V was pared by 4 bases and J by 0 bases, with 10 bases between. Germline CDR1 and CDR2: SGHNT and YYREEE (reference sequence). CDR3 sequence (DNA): TGTGCCAGCAGCACCGACAGTGCAACTAATGAAAAACTGTTTTTT. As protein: CASSTDSATNEKLFF.

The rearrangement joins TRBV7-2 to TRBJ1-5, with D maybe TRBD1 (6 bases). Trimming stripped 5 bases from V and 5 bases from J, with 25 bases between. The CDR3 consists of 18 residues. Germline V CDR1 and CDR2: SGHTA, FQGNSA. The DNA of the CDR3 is TGTGCCAGCAGCCCTCCCTGGGTCAGGGGAGAGGGCTATCAGCCCCAGCATTTT. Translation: CASSPPWVRGEGYQPQHF.

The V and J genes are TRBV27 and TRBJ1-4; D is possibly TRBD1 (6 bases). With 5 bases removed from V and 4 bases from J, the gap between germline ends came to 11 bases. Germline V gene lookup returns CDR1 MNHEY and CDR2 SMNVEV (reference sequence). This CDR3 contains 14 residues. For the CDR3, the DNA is TGTGCCAGCAGTACAGGGCAACTTAATGAAAAACTGTTTTTT. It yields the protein CASSTGQLNEKLFF.

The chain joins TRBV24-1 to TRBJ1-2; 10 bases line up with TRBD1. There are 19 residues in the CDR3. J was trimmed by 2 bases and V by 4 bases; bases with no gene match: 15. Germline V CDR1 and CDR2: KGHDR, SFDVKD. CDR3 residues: CATSDTKGQGRGLNYGYTF. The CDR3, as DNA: TGTGCCACCAGTGACACAAAGGGACAGGGGAGAGGTCTCAACTATGGCTACACCTTC.

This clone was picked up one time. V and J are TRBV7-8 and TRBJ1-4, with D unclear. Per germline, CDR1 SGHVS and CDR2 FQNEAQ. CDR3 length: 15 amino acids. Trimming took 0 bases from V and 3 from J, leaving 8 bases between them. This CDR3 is CASSLAWQANEKLFF. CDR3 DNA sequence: TGTGCCAGCAGCTTAGCGTGGCAGGCTAATGAAAAACTGTTTTTT.

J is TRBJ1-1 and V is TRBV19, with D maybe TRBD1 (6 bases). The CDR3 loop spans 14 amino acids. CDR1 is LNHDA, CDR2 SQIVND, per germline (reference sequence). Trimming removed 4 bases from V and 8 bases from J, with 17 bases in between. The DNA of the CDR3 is TGTGCCAGTAGTAACAGGGAAGGGGCTGGAGAAGCTTTCTTT. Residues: CASSNREGAGEAFF.